This section outlines one T cell receptor beta chain sequence together with its context. These data originate in a study of blood T cell repertoires in COVID-19. Looking at the study overall: Acute and convalescent COVID-19 specimens originated in the United States, Italy and Spain. T cells, B-cell-depleted T cells, or PBMCs provided the cDNA or gDNA that served as material.

The CDR3 is 13 amino acids. The V gene's germline CDR1 is WNHNN and CDR2 SYGVQD (reference sequence). The V end lost 4 bases, the J end lost 2 bases, and 5 bases lay between the germline ends. In the source study's methods: By means of reference gene primer amplification, nucleated cell counts were estimated. The assay was immunoSEQ multiplex PCR, and TCRdb's table has in-frame clones only and misses some. The V and J calls and clone size come from that table; D and trimming were worked out from the DNA. The table includes around 250,000 clones, roughly 86% detected once. The material sequenced was peripheral blood. The chain recombines TRBV10-1 with TRBJ2-2; D is ambiguous. The source is a woman aged 55 to 70 who had recovered from COVID-19. The CDR3 loop reads CASSADNTGELFF. The CDR3 DNA reads TGCGCCAGCAGTGCAGATAACACCGGGGAGCTGTTTTTT.